This TCR beta chain appears in the sequencing data of a study of regulatory T cells in long-lasting Graves disease. Time point reported: newly diagnosed GD, antithyroid drugs for less than 3 months. PBMC RNA served as the TCR library source. CDR3 length: 14 residues. The germline V gene encodes CDR1 DFQATT and CDR2 SNEGSKA (reference sequence). CDR3-region Arm-PCR and iRepertoire HTBI primers produced the TCR beta libraries. TCRdb passed the multiplex PCR reads through MiXCR, listing each CDR3 protein once. The sample gives approximately 350,000 distinct CDR3 sequences, around 17% of which show up once; about 27% is in the top ten. These records were also assigned to another study, of T cells in Graves' hyperthyroidism and ophthalmopathy.

This material consisted of peripheral blood mononuclear cells (PBMCs), taken at new diagnosis, from a patient treated with antithyroid drugs. The clonotype originates from a man in his forties with Graves disease. The chain uses TRBV20-1 and TRBJ2-5, with 8 nucleotides matching TRBD1. In DNA, the CDR3 is TGCAGCGACCGACGGACAGGGTATGAAGAGACCCAGTACTTC. This encodes CSDRRTGYEETQYF.